The present T cell receptor (beta chain) was sequenced within a study of blood T cell repertoires in COVID-19. The assay was immunoSEQ multiplex PCR, and TCRdb's table has in-frame clones only and misses some. The profile shows 250,000 or so clones, approximately 86% of them singletons. CDR1 is SGHTS and CDR2 is YDEGEE in the germline V gene. The CDR3 covers 15 residues. Between the trimmed V and J ends, which lost 0 bases and 4 bases, there was a span of 13 bases. The chain combines TRBV5-8 with TRBJ1-1; D not certain. This TCR came from a woman aged 45-65 years who had recovered from COVID-19. The sample was PBMCs or T cells enriched from blood (not recorded which). CDR3 sequence: CASSLVVGMATEAFF. In DNA form, the CDR3 reads TGTGCCAGCAGCTTGGTTGTCGGGATGGCCACTGAAGCTTTCTTT.